Shown below are 22 T cell receptor beta chains from a single sample sequenced in a study of blood T cells in healthy people across ages. The use of a sample-barcoded 5' primer and a J-beta primer mix characterized a second PCR of roughly 7 to 11 cycles. TCRdb independently ran MiXCR on the 5' RACE reads; one entry per CDR3 protein. The sample comprises roughly 2 million distinct CDR3 sequences, roughly 49% of which are singletons, and less than 2.5% rests with the top ten. Sequenced sample: blood. The receptors derive from a woman between 40 and 55 years old in good health.

The J gene is TRBJ1-5, the V gene TRBV28; D perhaps matches TRBD1 (5 bases). With 6 bases removed from V and 0 bases from J, the gap between germline ends came to 15 bases. This CDR3 spans 16 amino acids. CDR1 and CDR2 (germline): MDHEN, SYDVKM. The CDR3 loop reads CASRHGTAYSNQPQHF. The CDR3, as DNA: TGTGCCAGCAGGCACGGGACGGCTTATAGCAATCAGCCCCAGCATTTT.

The sample holds many counts of this clonotype. J is TRBJ2-3 and V is TRBV4-2; 9 bases line up with TRBD2. V was clipped by 0 bases and J by 3 bases; unmatched bases: 16. The germline V gene encodes CDR1 LGHNA and CDR2 YNFKEQ. This CDR3 is 20 amino acids long. The chain's CDR3 is CASSQELGSGGRIATDTQYF. CDR3 DNA: TGTGCCAGCAGCCAAGAATTGGGTAGCGGGGGCCGAATAGCAACAGATACGCAGTATTTT.

The chain combines TRBV12-3 or TRBV12-4 with TRBJ2-5; possibly TRBD1 or TRBD2 for D (6 bases each). The CDR3 sequence is 16 residues long. The ends were cut back, 5 bases at V and 2 bases at J, with 18 bases in the middle. CDR3 sequence (DNA): TGTGCCAGCAGTCCGATTCGACAGGAGGGGCAAGAGACCCAGTACTTC. Its translation: CASSPIRQEGQETQYF.

The chain carries TRBV6-5 and TRBJ1-4; 7 nucleotides agree with TRBD1. With 7 bases clipped from V and 6 bases from J, the junction kept 8 bases outside the gene matches. Germline CDR1 reads MNHEY; CDR2 reads SVGAGI. The length of the CDR3 is 14 residues. The CDR3 loop reads CASTPGQDDEKLFF. Written as DNA, the CDR3 is TGTGCCAGCACCCCAGGACAGGACGATGAAAAACTGTTTTTT.

This clonotype occurred a few times. V gene TRBV6-1 combines with J gene TRBJ1-2; no definite D call. This CDR3 comprises 10 residues. In germline, CDR1 is MNHNS, CDR2 SASEGT. V lost 2 bases and J lost 8, with 3 bases in between. DNA for the CDR3: TGTGCCAGCAGTGAAACGGGCTACACCTTC. This codes for CASSETGYTF.

This CDR3 reads CASSYVGAVVETQYF. CDR3 sequence (DNA): TGTGCCAGCAGTTACGTTGGGGCGGTAGTAGAGACCCAGTACTTC. V and J are TRBV6-2 or TRBV6-3 and TRBJ2-5; D perhaps matches TRBD1 (5 bases). The CDR3 consists of 15 residues. Per germline, CDR1 MNHEY and CDR2 SVGEGT. Trimming stripped 2 bases from V and 4 bases from J, with 14 bases between.

This clonotype was counted a few times. The chain recombines TRBV29-1 with TRBJ2-5; the D is unclear. Trimming took 7 bases from V and 1 from J, leaving 19 bases between them. Germline CDR1 reads SQVTM; CDR2 reads ANQGSEA. CDR3 size: 15 residues. The CDR3 here is CSGTRYETFQETQYF. CDR3 nucleotides: TGCAGCGGAACACGGTATGAGACATTCCAAGAGACCCAGTACTTC. The full variable domain, in which reference TRBV29-1 and TRBJ2-5 provide the parts outside the CDR3, is SAVISQKPSRDICQRGTSLTIQCQVDSQVTMMFWYRQQPGQSLTLIATANQGSEATYESGFVIDKFPISRPNLTFSTLTVSNMSPEDSSIYLCSGTRYETFQETQYFGPGTRLLVL.

The rearrangement uses TRBV6-5 and TRBJ2-7; possibly TRBD2 for D (5 bases). The DNA end favors TRBJ2-5, so the J call may be wrong. The CDR3 totals 14 residues. Germline CDR1 and CDR2: MNHEY and SVGAGI. This chain's CDR3 is CASSDAPGSETQYF. The CDR3 nucleotides read TGTGCCAGCAGTGACGCCCCGGGGTCCGAGACCCAGTACTTC.

CDR3 amino acids: CASSLVSAETAKNIQYF. For the CDR3, the DNA is TGTGCCAGCAGCTTGGTCTCAGCGGAGACAGCCAAAAACATTCAGTACTTC. The chain links TRBV5-6 to TRBJ2-4, with D perhaps matching TRBD2 (5 bases). The germline V and J ends were trimmed by 0 bases and 0 bases, with 13 bases remaining between them. The CDR3 loop spans 17 amino acids. CDR1 is SGHDT, CDR2 YYEEEE, per germline.

This chain links TRBV29-1 with TRBJ2-5, with TRBD2 as a possible D gene (7 bases). CDR1 and CDR2 from the germline V gene are SQVTM and ANQGSEA. Trimming pared 4 bases from V and 11 bases from J, leaving 20 bases between. The CDR3 runs to 13 residues. CDR3 region: CSVGGGPPGEQYF. In DNA, the CDR3 is TGCAGCGTTGGCGGGGGCCCCCCGGGTGAGCAGTACTTC.

The V call is TRBV7-2, the J call TRBJ1-6; D might be TRBD1 (5 bases). Per germline, CDR1 SGHTA and CDR2 FQGNSA. Trimming took 3 bases from V and 7 from J, leaving 10 bases between them. The CDR3 runs to 14 residues. The CDR3 region has the DNA TGTGCCAGCAGCTTCACCCGGGACAATTCACCCCTCCACTTT. Its translation is CASSFTRDNSPLHF.

The chain recombines TRBV5-1 with TRBJ2-5; D gene unclear. The CDR3 sequence is 14 residues long. V was shortened by 2 bases and J by 5 bases, with 13 bases between the two germline ends. Germline CDR1 and CDR2: SGHRS and YFSETQ. CDR3 protein: CASSFSADVETQYF. The CDR3 nucleotides read TGCGCCAGCAGCTTTTCTGCCGATGTGGAGACCCAGTACTTC.

The chain has TRBV28 and TRBJ2-3, with D maybe TRBD2 (6 bases). Trimming pared 3 bases from V and 4 bases from J, leaving 17 bases between. The CDR3 length is 16 residues. Looked up from germline, CDR1 is MDHEN and CDR2 is SYDVKM. The CDR3 protein is CASSFAGPPKADTQYF. CDR3 DNA sequence: TGTGCCAGCAGTTTTGCGGGGCCACCTAAAGCAGATACGCAGTATTTT. The variable domain in full, with the rest retrieved from reference TRBV28 and TRBJ2-3, is DVKVTQSSRYLVKRTGEKVFLECVQDMDHENMFWYRQDPGLGLRLIYFSYDVKMKEKGDIPEGYSVSREKKERFSLILESASTNQTSMYLCASSFAGPPKADTQYFGPGTRLTVL.

V gene TRBV27 combines with J gene TRBJ2-7, with TRBD2 identical over 11 bases. CDR1 and CDR2 from the germline V gene are MNHEY and SMNVEV (reference sequence). Losses at the gene ends were 1 base for V and 2 bases for J; bases not matched to a gene: 13. The CDR3 is made up of 19 amino acids. For the CDR3, the DNA is TGTGCCAGCAGTTTATGGAGGCTAGCGGGGGGCCGAATCACCTACGAGCAGTACTTC. This gives the protein CASSLWRLAGGRITYEQYF.

This clonotype was seen only once. The rearrangement joins TRBV2 to TRBJ2-7; D is unresolved. Per germline, CDR1 SNHLY and CDR2 FYNNEI. Trimming shortened V by 8 bases and J by 0 bases, and 17 bases separated the two germline ends. The CDR3 sequence is 15 residues long. DNA of the CDR3: TGTGCCAGCGGGGAAGCCCCAGGATTCTCCTACGAGCAGTACTTC. Translation: CASGEAPGFSYEQYF.

The CDR3 DNA reads TGTGCCAGCAGTTTAACGCGCGAATCTGAAGCTTTCTTT. Amino acid sequence: CASSLTRESEAFF. V usage is TRBV12-3 or TRBV12-4 and J usage is TRBJ1-1; the D is unclear. V lost 2 bases and J lost 6, with 10 bases in between. There are 13 residues in the CDR3.

The chain employs TRBV6-5 and TRBJ1-6; tentative D call: TRBD1 (6 bases). The V end was cut by 0 bases, the J end by 10 bases, with 13 bases between. Germline-derived CDR1 and CDR2 are MNHEY and SVGAGI. This CDR3 comprises 15 residues. CDR3 nucleotide sequence: TGTGCCAGCAGTTACTCAGGGGGTGTAGAGTCACCCCTCCACTTT. Protein product: CASSYSGGVESPLHF.

V is TRBV29-1 and J is TRBJ2-3, with 12 nucleotides matching TRBD2. Unmatched junction bases numbered 5, after V lost 7 bases and J lost 6 bases. CDR3 length equals 13 residues. Germline V gene lookup returns CDR1 SQVTM and CDR2 ANQGSEA. This CDR3 reads CSGTSGVGDTQYF. As DNA, the CDR3 is TGCAGCGGGACTAGCGGGGTGGGGGATACGCAGTATTTT.

This clonotype came up a few times. The chain uses TRBV28 and TRBJ2-5, with unresolved D. CDR3 size: 14 residues. Germline CDR1 and CDR2: MDHEN and SYDVKM. V lost 2 bases and J 2 bases, leaving 9 bases between the germline ends. As DNA, the CDR3 is TGTGCCAGCAGTTTAGTCAGCGAACAAGAGACCCAGTACTTC. Protein product: CASSLVSEQETQYF.

This clonotype was picked up a small number of times. The gene calls are TRBV9 and TRBJ2-7; D is ambiguous. The CDR3 is 12 amino acids. The ends were cut back, 4 bases at V and 7 bases at J, with 12 bases in the middle. Looked up from germline, CDR1 is SGDLS and CDR2 is YYNGEE. The CDR3 here is CASSPLFDEQYF. CDR3 coding DNA: TGTGCCAGCAGCCCCTTGTTCGATGAGCAGTACTTC.

This clonotype showed up just a few times. The V and J genes are TRBV4-2 and TRBJ1-2; TRBD1 matches at 7 bases. Trimming removed 4 bases from V and 5 bases from J; junction bases left unmatched: 13. CDR1 and CDR2 from the germline V gene are LGHNA and YNFKEQ. The CDR3 consists of 16 residues. CDR3 amino acids: CASSPPLAGQRYGYTF. Here the CDR3 DNA reads TGTGCCAGCAGCCCCCCTCTAGCGGGACAGCGATATGGCTACACCTTC.

The chain couples TRBV7-2 to TRBJ2-5, with D tentatively TRBD2 (5 bases). Germline V CDR1 and CDR2: SGHTA, FQGNSA. Trimming pared 4 bases from V and 1 base from J, leaving 16 bases between. This CDR3 has 16 residues. CDR3 region: CASSSLWEPGQETQYF. CDR3 DNA: TGTGCCAGCAGCTCCCTCTGGGAGCCAGGCCAAGAGACCCAGTACTTC. Filled out from reference TRBV7-2 and TRBJ2-5, the complete variable domain reads GAGVSQSPSNKVTEKGKDVELRCDPISGHTALYWYRQSLGQGLEFLIYFQGNSAPDKSGLPSDRFSAERTGGSVSTLTIQRTQQEDSAVYLCASSSLWEPGQETQYFGPGTRLLVL.